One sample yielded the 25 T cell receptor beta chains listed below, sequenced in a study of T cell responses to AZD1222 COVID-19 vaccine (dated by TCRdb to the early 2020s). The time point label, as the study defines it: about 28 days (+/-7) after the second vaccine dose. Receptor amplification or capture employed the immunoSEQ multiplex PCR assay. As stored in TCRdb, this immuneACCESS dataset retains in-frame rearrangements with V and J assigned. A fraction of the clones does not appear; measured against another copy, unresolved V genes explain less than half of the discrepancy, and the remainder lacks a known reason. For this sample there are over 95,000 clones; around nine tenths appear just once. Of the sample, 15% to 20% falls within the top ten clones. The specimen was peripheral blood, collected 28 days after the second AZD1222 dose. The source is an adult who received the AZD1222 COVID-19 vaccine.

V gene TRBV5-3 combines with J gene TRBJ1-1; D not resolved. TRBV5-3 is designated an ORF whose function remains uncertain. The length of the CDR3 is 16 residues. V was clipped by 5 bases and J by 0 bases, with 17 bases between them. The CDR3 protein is CARSCHPAILNTEAFF. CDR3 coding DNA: TGTGCCAGAAGTTGCCATCCAGCAATCTTGAACACTGAAGCTTTCTTT.

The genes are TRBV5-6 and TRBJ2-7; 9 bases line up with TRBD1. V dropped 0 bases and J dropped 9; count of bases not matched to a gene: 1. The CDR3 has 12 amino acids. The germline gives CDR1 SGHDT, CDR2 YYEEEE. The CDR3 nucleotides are TGTGCCAGCAGCTTGGGACAGGGGGGGCAGTACTTC. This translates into CASSLGQGGQYF.

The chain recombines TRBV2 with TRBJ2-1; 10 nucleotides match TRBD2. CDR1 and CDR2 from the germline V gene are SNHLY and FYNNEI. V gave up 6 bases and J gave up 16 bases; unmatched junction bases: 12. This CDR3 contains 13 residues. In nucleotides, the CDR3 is TGTGCCAGCAGGCCTATAGCGGGAGGCCGTCGCTTCTTC. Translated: CASRPIAGGRRFF. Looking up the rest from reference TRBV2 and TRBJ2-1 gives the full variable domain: EPEVTQTPSHQVTQMGQEVILRCVPISNHLYFYWYRQILGQKVEFLVSFYNNEISEKSEIFDDQFSVERPDGSNFTLKIRSTKLEDSAMYFCASRPIAGGRRFFGPGTRLTVL.

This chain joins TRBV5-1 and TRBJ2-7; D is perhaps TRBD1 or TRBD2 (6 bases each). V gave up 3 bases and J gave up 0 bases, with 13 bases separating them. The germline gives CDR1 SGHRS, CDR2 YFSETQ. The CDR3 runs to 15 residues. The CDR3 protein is CASSWGATSSYEQYF. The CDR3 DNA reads TGCGCCAGCAGCTGGGGGGCCACTAGCTCCTACGAGCAGTACTTC.

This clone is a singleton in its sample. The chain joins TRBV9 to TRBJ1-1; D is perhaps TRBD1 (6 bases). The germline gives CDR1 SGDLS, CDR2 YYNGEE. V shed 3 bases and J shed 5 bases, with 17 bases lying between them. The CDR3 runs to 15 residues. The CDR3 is CASSATRQEGTEAFF. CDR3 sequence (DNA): TGTGCCAGCAGCGCAACTCGACAGGAGGGGACTGAAGCTTTCTTT.

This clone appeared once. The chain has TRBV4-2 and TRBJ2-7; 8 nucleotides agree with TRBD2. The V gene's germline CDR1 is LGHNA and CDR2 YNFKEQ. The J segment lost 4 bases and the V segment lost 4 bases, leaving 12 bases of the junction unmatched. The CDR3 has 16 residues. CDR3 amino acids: CASSPSTAGGTYEQYF. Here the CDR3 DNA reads TGTGCCAGCAGCCCCAGTACGGCGGGAGGCACGTACGAGCAGTACTTC.

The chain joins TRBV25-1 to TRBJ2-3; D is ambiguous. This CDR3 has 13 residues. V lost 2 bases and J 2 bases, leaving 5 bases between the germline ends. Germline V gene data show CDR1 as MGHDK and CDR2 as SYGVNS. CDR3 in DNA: TGTGCCAGCAGTGAAGGCCCCACAGATACGCAGTATTTT. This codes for CASSEGPTDTQYF.

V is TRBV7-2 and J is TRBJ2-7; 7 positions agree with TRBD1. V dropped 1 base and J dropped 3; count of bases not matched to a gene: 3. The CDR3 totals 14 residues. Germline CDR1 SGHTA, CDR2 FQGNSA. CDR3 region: CASSLESGGYEQYF. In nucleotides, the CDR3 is TGTGCCAGCAGCTTAGAGTCAGGGGGCTACGAGCAGTACTTC.

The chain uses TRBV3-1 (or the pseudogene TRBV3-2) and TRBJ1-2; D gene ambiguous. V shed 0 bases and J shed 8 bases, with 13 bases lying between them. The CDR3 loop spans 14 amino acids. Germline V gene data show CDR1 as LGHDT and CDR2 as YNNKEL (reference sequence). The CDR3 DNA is TGTGCCAGCAGCCAAGATCCGACACGCGGCGGCTACACCTTC. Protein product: CASSQDPTRGGYTF.

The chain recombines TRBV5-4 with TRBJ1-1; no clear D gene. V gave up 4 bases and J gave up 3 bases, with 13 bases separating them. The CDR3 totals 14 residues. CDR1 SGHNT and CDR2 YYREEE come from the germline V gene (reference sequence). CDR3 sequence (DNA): TGTGCCAGCAGCCGGGAGGGTCAATACACTGAAGCTTTCTTT. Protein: CASSREGQYTEAFF.

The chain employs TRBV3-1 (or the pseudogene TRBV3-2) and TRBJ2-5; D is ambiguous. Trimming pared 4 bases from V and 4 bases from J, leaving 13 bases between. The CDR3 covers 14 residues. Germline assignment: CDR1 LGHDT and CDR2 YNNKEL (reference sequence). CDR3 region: CASSLLVGSETQYF. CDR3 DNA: TGTGCCAGCAGCCTGCTGGTCGGCTCAGAGACCCAGTACTTC.

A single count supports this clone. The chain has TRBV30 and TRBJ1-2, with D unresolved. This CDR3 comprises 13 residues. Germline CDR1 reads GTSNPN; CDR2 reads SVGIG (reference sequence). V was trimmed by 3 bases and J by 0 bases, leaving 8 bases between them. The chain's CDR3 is CAWRDGPNYGYTF. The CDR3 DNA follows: TGTGCCTGGAGGGACGGTCCTAACTATGGCTACACCTTC.

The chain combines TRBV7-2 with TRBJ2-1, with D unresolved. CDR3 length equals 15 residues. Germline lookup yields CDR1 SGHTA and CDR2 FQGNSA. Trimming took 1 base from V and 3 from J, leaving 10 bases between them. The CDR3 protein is CASSLEGYLYNEQFF. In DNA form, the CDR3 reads TGTGCCAGCAGCTTAGAGGGATACCTCTACAATGAGCAGTTCTTC.

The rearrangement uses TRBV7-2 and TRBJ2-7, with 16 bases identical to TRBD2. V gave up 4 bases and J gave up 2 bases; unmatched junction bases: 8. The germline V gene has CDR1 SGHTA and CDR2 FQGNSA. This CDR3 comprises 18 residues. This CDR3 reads CASSSMGLAGGRAYEQYF. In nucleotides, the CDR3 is TGTGCCAGCAGCTCGATGGGACTAGCGGGAGGGAGGGCCTACGAGCAGTACTTC.

CDR3 coding DNA: TGCGCCAGCGGCCGGGGGGAGACCCAGTACTTC. Its protein is CASGRGETQYF. The J gene is TRBJ2-5, the V gene TRBV4-1; TRBD2 is a possible D gene (6 bases). This CDR3 region has 11 residues. V lost 8 bases to trimming and J lost 5 bases, with 9 bases between them. Germline assignment: CDR1 MGHRA and CDR2 YSYEKL.

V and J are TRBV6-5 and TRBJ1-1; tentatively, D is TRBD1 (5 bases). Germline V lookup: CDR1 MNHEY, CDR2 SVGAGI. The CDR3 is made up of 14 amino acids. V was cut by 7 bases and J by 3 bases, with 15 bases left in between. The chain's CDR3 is CASTLAGQYTEAFF. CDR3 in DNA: TGTGCCAGCACCCTCGCGGGGCAGTACACTGAAGCTTTCTTT.

In DNA, the CDR3 is TGCGCCAGCAGTCCAACAGAAAAACCCAATCAGCCCCAGCATTTT. It encodes CASSPTEKPNQPQHF. This chain connects TRBV4-1 to TRBJ1-5, with D uncertain. Trimming shortened V by 6 bases and J by 3 bases, and 15 bases separated the two germline ends. CDR3 length: 15 residues. Germline CDR1 and CDR2: MGHRA and YSYEKL.

The CDR3 region has the DNA TGTGCCAGTAGTCCGCATTCAACTAATGAAAAACTGTTTTTT. It is translated as CASSPHSTNEKLFF. V is TRBV19 and J is TRBJ1-4; D gene unclear. V was shortened by 5 bases and J by 0 bases, with 7 bases between the two germline ends. The CDR3 consists of 14 residues. Germline CDR1 is LNHDA and CDR2 is SQIVND (reference sequence).

CDR3 in DNA: TGTGCCAGCAGCCAAGAGTTCAGGGTTACAGATACGCAGTATTTT. It encodes CASSQEFRVTDTQYF. The rearrangement uses TRBV3-1 (or the pseudogene TRBV3-2) and TRBJ2-3, with D possibly being TRBD1 (5 bases). CDR1 LGHDT and CDR2 YNNKEL come from the germline V gene (reference sequence). Between the trimmed V and J ends, which lost 0 bases and 3 bases, there was a span of 10 bases. The CDR3 spans 15 residues.

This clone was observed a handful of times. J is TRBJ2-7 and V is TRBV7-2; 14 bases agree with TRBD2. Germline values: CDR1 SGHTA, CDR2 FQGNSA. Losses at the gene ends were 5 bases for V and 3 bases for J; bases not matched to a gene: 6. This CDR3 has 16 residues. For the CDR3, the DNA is TGTGCCAGCAGCGAGGGACTAGCGGGAGCTGGCTACGAGCAGTACTTC. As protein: CASSEGLAGAGYEQYF.

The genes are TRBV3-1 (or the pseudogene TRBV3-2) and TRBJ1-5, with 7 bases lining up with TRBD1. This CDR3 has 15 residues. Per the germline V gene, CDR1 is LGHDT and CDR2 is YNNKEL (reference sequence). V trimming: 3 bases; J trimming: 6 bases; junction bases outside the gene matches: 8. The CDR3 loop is CASSQGTGDAQPQHF. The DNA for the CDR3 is TGTGCCAGCAGCCAGGGTACAGGGGATGCTCAGCCCCAGCATTTT.

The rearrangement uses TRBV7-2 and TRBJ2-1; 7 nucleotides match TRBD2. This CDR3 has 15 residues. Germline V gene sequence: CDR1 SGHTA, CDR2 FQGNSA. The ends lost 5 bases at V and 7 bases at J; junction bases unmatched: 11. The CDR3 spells CASSPWSGTGNEQFF. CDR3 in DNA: TGTGCCAGCAGCCCCTGGAGCGGGACGGGGAATGAGCAGTTCTTC.

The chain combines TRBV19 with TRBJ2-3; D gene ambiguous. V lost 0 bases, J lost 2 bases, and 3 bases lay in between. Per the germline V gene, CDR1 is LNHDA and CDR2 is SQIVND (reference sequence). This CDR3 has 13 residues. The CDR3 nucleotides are TGTGCCAGTAGTATAGACTTCACAGATACGCAGTATTTT. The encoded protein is CASSIDFTDTQYF.

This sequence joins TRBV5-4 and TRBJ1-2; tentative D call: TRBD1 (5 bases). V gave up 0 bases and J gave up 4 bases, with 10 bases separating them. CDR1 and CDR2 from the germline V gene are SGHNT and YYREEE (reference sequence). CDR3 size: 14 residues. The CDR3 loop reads CASSLVVGPYGYTF. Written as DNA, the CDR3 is TGTGCCAGCAGCTTGGTGGTGGGACCCTATGGCTACACCTTC. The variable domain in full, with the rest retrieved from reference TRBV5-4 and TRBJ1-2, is ETGVTQSPTHLIKTRGQQVTLRCSSQSGHNTVSWYQQALGQGPQFIFQYYREEENGRGNFPPRFSGLQFPNYSSELNVNALELDDSALYLCASSLVVGPYGYTFGSGTRLTVV.

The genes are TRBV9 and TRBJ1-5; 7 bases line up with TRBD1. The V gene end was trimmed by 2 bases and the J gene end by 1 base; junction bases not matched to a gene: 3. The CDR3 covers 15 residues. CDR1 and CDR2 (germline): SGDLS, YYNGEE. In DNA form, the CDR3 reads TGTGCCAGCAGCGTTACGGGACAGAGCAATCAGCCCCAGCATTTT. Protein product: CASSVTGQSNQPQHF.